One sample yielded the 2 T cell receptor beta chains listed below, sequenced in a study of cytomegalovirus exposure and HLA in healthy donors. The PCR was carried out with 60 Vbeta primers and 13 Jbeta primers. Produced via immunoSEQ multiplex PCR; TCRdb's table is partial and in-frame only. The sample gives 150,000 to 200,000 clones, over 65% of which show up once; about 1.4% is in the top ten. The sample taken for sequencing was PBMCs. The origin of the receptors is a woman in her 30s in good health and CMV-seropositive.

There are a few counts of this clone. The chain joins TRBV19 to TRBJ2-5, with TRBD2 matching 14 bases. The length of the CDR3 is 16 residues. The V gene's germline CDR1 is LNHDA and CDR2 SQIVND (reference sequence). V gave up 2 bases and J gave up 4 bases; unmatched junction bases: 3. In DNA, the CDR3 is TGTGCCAGTAGTATACAAGGGACTAGCGGGAGAGAGACCCAGTACTTC. Protein sequence: CASSIQGTSGRETQYF.

CDR3 sequence (DNA): TGTGCCAGCAGCCGAGGGGACAGGTTCACAGATACGCAGTATTTT. This gives the protein CASSRGDRFTDTQYF. V is TRBV7-2 and J is TRBJ2-3; 8 nucleotides line up with TRBD1. Germline-derived CDR1 and CDR2 are SGHTA and FQGNSA. The V and J ends lost 5 bases and 2 bases, in that order; junction bases with no gene match: 6. This CDR3 contains 15 residues.